A single TCR beta chain is shown here with its context. This sample was included in a study of blood T cells in healthy people across ages. With a J-beta primer mix and a sample-barcoded 5' primer, a second PCR ran roughly 6 to 12 cycles. TCRdb processed the 5' RACE reads anew with MiXCR; each CDR3 protein has one entry. The table has 1,800,000 or so distinct CDR3 sequences, about two fifths seen once. The CDR3 runs 13 residues. CDR1 is SGHNT, CDR2 YENEEA, per germline. V gave up 1 base and J gave up 8 bases, with 9 bases separating them. Sequences were obtained from blood. This TCR was recovered from a human donor in good health. The rearrangement joins TRBV11-3 to TRBJ2-1; D remains ambiguous. Here the CDR3 reads CASSLGSYHEQFF. The CDR3 DNA sequence: TGTGCCAGCAGCTTAGGCAGTTACCATGAGCAGTTCTTC. The whole variable domain, filled in from reference TRBV11-3 and TRBJ2-1, reads EAGVVQSPRYKIIEKKQPVAFWCNPISGHNTLYWYLQNLGQGPELLIRYENEEAVDDSQLPKDRFSAERLKGVDSTLKIQPAELGDSAVYLCASSLGSYHEQFFGPGTRLTVL.